This T cell receptor beta chain was retrieved from a study of CD8 T cells in ankylosing spondylitis. Findings and limits, study-wide: Characteristic, it appeared, of ankylosing spondylitis blood was a TCR beta motif of eight highly homologous variants. Earlier work had already found some motif variants in reactive arthritis synovial fluid and blood. Peripheral blood samples showed relatively rare disease-linked clones, and these clones were CD8+.

In making TCR beta libraries, quantitative 5'-RACE with molecular barcodes was used. Using its own MiXCR run on the 5' RACE reads, TCRdb lists one record per CDR3 protein. The top ten hold 13% to 15% of the sample, which has approximately 140,000 distinct CDR3 sequences, around two fifths seen once. This clonotype has just a few counts. The antigen remains undetermined. The germline gives CDR1 MNHEY, CDR2 SVGAGI. The V end lost 2 bases, the J end lost 10 bases, and 15 bases lay between the germline ends. CDR3 size: 14 residues. This TCR was sampled from a male donor with ankylosing spondylitis. J is TRBJ2-1 and V is TRBV6-5; D perhaps matches TRBD2 (6 bases). Material: synovial fluid, either unsorted or a sorted T cell fraction (not recorded which). The CDR3 sequence: CASSYGTGVREQFF. DNA for the CDR3: TGTGCCAGCAGTTACGGGACGGGAGTTCGAGAGCAGTTCTTC.